The rows below give T cell receptor beta chains drawn from one sample of a study of long-term antiretroviral therapy in people with HIV. Measured with immunoSEQ multiplex PCR; TCRdb has only the in-frame clones, and not every one. The table shows 20,000 to 30,000 clones, with about 85% occurring only once. The input for sequencing was unsorted PBMCs, taken 1.9 years after starting antiretroviral therapy. The receptors originated from a woman between 25 and 40 years old with HIV. The CDR3 runs from the conserved cysteine through the conserved F or W. D genes are given only for firm matches. Some rows mark clone size as missing; the rest say once, few, many or name a class of expanded clone.

d_call	v_call	clone_size	j_call	cdr3_aa	cdr3_nt
-	TRBV27	-	TRBJ1-3	CASSLKGYGNTIYF	TGTGCCAGCAGTTTGAAGGGTTACGGAAACACCATATATTTT
TRBD1	TRBV5-1	-	TRBJ1-4	CASSSLGDREKLFF	TGCGCCAGCAGCTCATTAGGGGACAGGGAAAAACTGTTTTTT
-	TRBV7-3	-	TRBJ2-1	CASSATGTHSYNEQFF	TGTGCCAGCAGCGCCACCGGGACTCACTCCTACAATGAGCAGTTCTTC
TRBD1	TRBV15	-	TRBJ1-3	CATKRRDSNRNTIYF	TGTGCCACCAAAAGGCGGGACAGCAACCGAAACACCATATATTTT
TRBD2	TRBV5-1	-	TRBJ2-3	CASNEGGGGTDTQYF	TGCGCCAGCAACGAGGGCGGGGGGGGCACAGATACGCAGTATTTT
-	TRBV7-9	-	TRBJ2-2	CASNTDSYTGELFF	TGTGCCAGCAACACGGACAGTTACACCGGGGAGCTGTTTTTT
-	TRBV19	-	TRBJ1-5	CASSIFGGAGPQHF	TGTGCCAGTAGTATTTTTGGAGGGGCCGGGCCCCAGCATTTT
-	TRBV20-1	few	TRBJ2-1	CSATRKDEQFF	TGCAGTGCTACGCGTAAGGATGAGCAGTTCTTC
TRBD2	TRBV7-2	-	TRBJ2-3	CASSLSGGPTDTQYF	TGTGCCAGCAGCTTGAGCGGGGGGCCCACAGATACGCAGTATTTT
-	TRBV25-1	-	TRBJ1-3	CASSAELSGNTIYF	TGTGCCAGCAGTGCGGAGCTCTCTGGAAACACCATATATTTT
-	TRBV5-1	once	TRBJ1-2	CASSNKGLDGYTF	TGCGCCAGCAGCAATAAGGGGCTGGATGGCTACACCTTC
TRBD1	TRBV10-3	-	TRBJ1-2	CAIGTERNYGYTF	TGTGCCATCGGGACAGAACGAAACTATGGCTACACCTTC
-	TRBV27	-	TRBJ2-1	CASIPEGGYSYNEQFF	TGTGCCAGCATCCCCGAAGGGGGATACTCCTACAATGAGCAGTTCTTC
-	TRBV11-2	-	TRBJ1-2	CASSLTPVNGYTF	TGTGCCAGCAGCTTAACCCCTGTAAATGGCTACACCTTC
-	TRBV5-1	-	TRBJ1-2	CASFKDETHYGYTF	TGCGCCAGCTTTAAGGACGAGACTCACTATGGCTACACCTTC
-	TRBV6-5	-	TRBJ1-1	CASSYSTANTEAFF	TGTGCCAGCAGTTACTCTACGGCGAACACTGAAGCTTTCTTT
-	TRBV5-1	-	TRBJ1-2	CASSLEGGLGYGYTF	TGCGCCAGCAGCCTGGAGGGGGGTCTGGGTTATGGCTACACCTTC
TRBD1	TRBV2	-	TRBJ2-5	CASGGQGPTQYF	TGTGCCAGCGGGGGACAGGGACCCACCCAGTACTTC
-	TRBV2	few	TRBJ1-2	CASSFAGVEDGYTF	TGTGCCAGCAGTTTCGCGGGGGTGGAGGATGGCTACACCTTC
-	TRBV5-8	-	TRBJ1-3	CASSLEGSGGNTIYF	TGTGCCAGCAGCTTGGAAGGGTCCGGAGGAAACACCATATATTTT
-	TRBV5-1	-	TRBJ1-2	CASRPTGTLHYGYTF	TGCGCCAGCCGACCAACCGGGACACTGCACTATGGCTACACCTTC
-	TRBV5-1	-	TRBJ2-3	CASRADGGSDTQYF	TGCGCCAGCAGAGCTGACGGCGGATCAGATACGCAGTATTTT
-	TRBV4-1	once	TRBJ2-7	CASSQSDSYEQYF	TGCGCCAGCAGCCAATCTGACAGCTACGAGCAGTACTTC
-	TRBV9	once	TRBJ1-4	CASSVDPGATNEKLFF	TGTGCCAGCAGCGTAGACCCGGGCGCAACTAATGAAAAACTGTTTTTT
-	TRBV19	-	TRBJ1-5	CASSIDDSHNSNQPQHF	TGTGCCAGTAGTATAGACGACAGTCATAATAGCAATCAGCCCCAGCATTTT
-	TRBV19	-	TRBJ2-3	CASSPGMGTDTQYF	TGTGCCAGTAGCCCCGGTATGGGGACAGATACGCAGTATTTT
-	TRBV30	-	TRBJ1-4	CAWSAPAREKLFF	TGTGCCTGGAGTGCCCCCGCCCGGGAAAAACTGTTTTTT
-	TRBV5-8	once	TRBJ2-6	CASSLLIPGLTHSGANVLTF	TGTGCCAGCAGCTTACTGATCCCGGGACTCACCCACTCTGGGGCCAACGTCCTGACTTTC
TRBD1	TRBV11-2	-	TRBJ1-1	CASSLRSGQGGGQAFF	TGTGCCAGCAGCTTAAGATCGGGACAGGGGGGCGGGCAAGCTTTCTTT
-	TRBV9	-	TRBJ2-3	CASSVAGGGLDTQYF	TGTGCCAGCAGCGTAGCCGGGGGCGGGTTAGATACGCAGTATTTT
-	TRBV5-1	-	TRBJ1-1	CASSTQGENTEAFF	TGCGCCAGCAGCACACAGGGTGAGAACACTGAAGCTTTCTTT
-	TRBV5-1	-	TRBJ1-1	CASSWALNTEAFF	TGCGCCAGCAGCTGGGCTTTGAACACTGAAGCTTTCTTT
-	TRBV7-3	-	TRBJ1-3	CASSPGGWQITTVNTIYF	TGTGCCAGCAGCCCCGGTGGGTGGCAGATCACTACCGTCAACACCATATATTTT